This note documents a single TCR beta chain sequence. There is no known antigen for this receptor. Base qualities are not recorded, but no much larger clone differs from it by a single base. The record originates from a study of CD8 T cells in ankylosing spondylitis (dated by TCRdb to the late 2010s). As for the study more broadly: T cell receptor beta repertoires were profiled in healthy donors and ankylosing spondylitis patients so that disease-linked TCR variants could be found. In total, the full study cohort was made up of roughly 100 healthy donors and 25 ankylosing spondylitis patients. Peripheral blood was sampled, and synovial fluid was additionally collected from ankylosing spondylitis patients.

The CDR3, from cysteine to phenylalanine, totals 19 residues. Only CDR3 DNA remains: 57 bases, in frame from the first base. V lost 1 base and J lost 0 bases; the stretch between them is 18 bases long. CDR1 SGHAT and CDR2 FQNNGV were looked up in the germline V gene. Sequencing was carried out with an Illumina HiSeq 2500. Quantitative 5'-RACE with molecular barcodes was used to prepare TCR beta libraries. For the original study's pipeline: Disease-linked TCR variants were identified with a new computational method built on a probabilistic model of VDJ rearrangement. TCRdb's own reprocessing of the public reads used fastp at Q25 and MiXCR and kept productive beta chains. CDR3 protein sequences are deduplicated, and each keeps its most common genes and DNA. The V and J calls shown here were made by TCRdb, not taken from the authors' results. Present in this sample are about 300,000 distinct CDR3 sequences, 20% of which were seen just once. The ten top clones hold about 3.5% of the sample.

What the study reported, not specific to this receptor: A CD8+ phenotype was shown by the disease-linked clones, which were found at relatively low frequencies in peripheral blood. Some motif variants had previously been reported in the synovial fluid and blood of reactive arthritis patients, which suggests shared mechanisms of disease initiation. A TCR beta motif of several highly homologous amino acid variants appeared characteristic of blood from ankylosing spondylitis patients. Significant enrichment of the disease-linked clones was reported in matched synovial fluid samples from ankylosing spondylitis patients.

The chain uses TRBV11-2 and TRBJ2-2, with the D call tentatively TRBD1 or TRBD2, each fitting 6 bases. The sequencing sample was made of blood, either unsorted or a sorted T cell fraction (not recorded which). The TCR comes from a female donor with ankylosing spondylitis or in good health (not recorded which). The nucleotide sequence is TGTGCCAGCAGCTTAGTCATTGTCAGGGGACTCACGAACACCGGGGAGCTGTTTTTT. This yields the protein CASSLVIVRGLTNTGELFF.